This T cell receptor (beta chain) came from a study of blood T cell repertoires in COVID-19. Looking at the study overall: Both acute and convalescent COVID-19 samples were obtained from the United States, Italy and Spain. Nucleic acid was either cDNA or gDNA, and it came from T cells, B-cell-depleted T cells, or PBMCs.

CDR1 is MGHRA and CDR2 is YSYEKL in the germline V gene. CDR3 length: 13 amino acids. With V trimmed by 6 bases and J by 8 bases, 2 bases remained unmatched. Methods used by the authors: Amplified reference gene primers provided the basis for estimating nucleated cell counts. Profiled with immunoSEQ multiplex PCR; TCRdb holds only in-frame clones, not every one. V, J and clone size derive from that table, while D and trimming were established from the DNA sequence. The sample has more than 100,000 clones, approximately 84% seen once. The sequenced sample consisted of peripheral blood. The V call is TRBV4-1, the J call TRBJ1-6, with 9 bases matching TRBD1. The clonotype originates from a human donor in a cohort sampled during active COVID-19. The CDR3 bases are TGCGCCAGCAGGGACAGGGGTGATTCACCCCTCCACTTT. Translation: CASRDRGDSPLHF.